This passage covers 6 T cell receptor beta chains from one sample sequenced in a study of T cell changes during pregnancy in multiple sclerosis. Clones were read by immunoSEQ multiplex PCR, and TCRdb kept only the in-frame ones, dropping some. This table has about 48,000 clones, 92% appearing once. The sequenced sample was CD4+ T cells from peripheral blood mononuclear cells, obtained in the second trimester of pregnancy. Receptors originate from a female donor in good health, enrolled as a control in a pregnancy study.

V is TRBV18 and J is TRBJ2-7; 7 bases match TRBD1. V lost 3 bases and J lost 0; bases outside the gene matches: 5. The germline V gene encodes CDR1 KGHSH and CDR2 LQKENI. The CDR3 is 15 residues long. CDR3 nucleotides: TGTGCCAGCTCACCGACTCGGGACAGCTCCTACGAGCAGTACTTC. Protein sequence: CASSPTRDSSYEQYF.

The genes are TRBV19 and TRBJ2-7; D might be TRBD1 (6 bases). This CDR3 spans 15 amino acids. The V gene lost 1 base and the J gene lost 2 bases, with 12 bases spanning the gap. Germline CDR1 LNHDA, CDR2 SQIVND (reference sequence). The CDR3 protein is CASSIGQVSPYEQYF. The CDR3 DNA reads as TGTGCCAGTAGTATAGGACAGGTTAGCCCCTACGAGCAGTACTTC.

As for this clone: Sequence at one end of the junction differs from germline and may be a read error. The chain couples TRBV9 to TRBJ2-3; no clear D gene. Germline V gene sequence: CDR1 SGDLS, CDR2 YYNGEE. This CDR3 contains 13 residues. CDR3 sequence reads: CASSVDRTNTQYF. CDR3 DNA: TGTGCCAGCAGCGTAGACCGCACAAATACGCAGTATTTT.

In nucleotides, the CDR3 is TGCGCCAGCAGCTTAGCACAGGGTGGGAACACTGAAGCTTTCTTT. Encoded protein: CASSLAQGGNTEAFF. The rearrangement links TRBV5-1 to TRBJ1-1, with D possibly matching TRBD1 (6 bases). V lost 2 bases, J lost 1 base, and 12 bases lay in between. Germline V gene sequence: CDR1 SGHRS, CDR2 YFSETQ. The CDR3 covers 15 residues.

CDR3 in DNA: TGTGCCAGCAGTCAGGACAGTATCAGTAGCGGGCAGCCCCAGCATTTT. Residues: CASSQDSISSGQPQHF. The chain recombines TRBV27 with TRBJ1-5; possible D gene TRBD1, 6 bases. V was trimmed by 5 bases and J by 7 bases, leaving 21 bases between them. Germline loops: CDR1 MNHEY, CDR2 SMNVEV (reference sequence). This CDR3 region has 16 residues.

V gene TRBV7-6 combines with J gene TRBJ2-1; a weak D match, TRBD2 (6 bases). The CDR3 sequence is 18 residues long. CDR1 SGHVS and CDR2 FNYEAQ come from the germline V gene. Trimming removed 2 bases at V and 0 bases at J, with 17 bases between. Here the CDR3 DNA reads TGTGCCAGCAGCTTAAGCATCCTGCGGGGTAGCTCCTACAATGAGCAGTTCTTC. Amino acids: CASSLSILRGSSYNEQFF.